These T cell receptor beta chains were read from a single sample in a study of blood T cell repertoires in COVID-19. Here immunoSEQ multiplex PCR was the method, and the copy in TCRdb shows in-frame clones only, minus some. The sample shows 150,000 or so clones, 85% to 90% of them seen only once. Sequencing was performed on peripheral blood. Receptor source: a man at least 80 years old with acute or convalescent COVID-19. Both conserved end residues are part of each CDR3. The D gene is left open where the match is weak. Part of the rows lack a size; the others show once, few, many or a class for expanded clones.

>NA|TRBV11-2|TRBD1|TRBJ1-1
CASSLQQGASTEAFF
TGTGCCAGCAGCTTACAGCAGGGGGCTAGCACTGAAGCTTTCTTT
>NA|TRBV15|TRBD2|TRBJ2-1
CATSIRTSGRYNEQFF
TGTGCCACCAGCATAAGGACTAGCGGGAGATACAATGAGCAGTTCTTC
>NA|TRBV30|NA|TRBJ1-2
CAWTYSGGYTF
TGTGCCTGGACTTACAGCGGTGGCTACACCTTC
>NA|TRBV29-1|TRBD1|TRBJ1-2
CSVETRGTNYGYTF
TGCAGCGTTGAGACCAGGGGGACTAACTATGGCTACACCTTC
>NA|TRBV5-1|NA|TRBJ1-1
CASSLVFAGNTEAFF
TGCGCCAGCAGCTTGGTCTTTGCGGGGAACACTGAAGCTTTCTTT
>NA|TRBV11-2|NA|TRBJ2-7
CASSFSWGAGVFSYEQYF
TGTGCCAGCAGCTTTAGTTGGGGGGCGGGAGTTTTTTCCTACGAGCAGTACTTC
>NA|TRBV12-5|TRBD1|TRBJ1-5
CAWVLLWDRHNQPQHF
TGTGCTTGGGTCCTCTTGTGGGACAGACACAATCAGCCCCAGCATTTT
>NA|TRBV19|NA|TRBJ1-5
CASTPRGRGQPQHF
TGTGCCAGTACCCCGAGGGGCAGGGGTCAGCCCCAGCATTTT
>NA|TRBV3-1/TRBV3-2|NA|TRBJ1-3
CASSLEGVYGNTIYF
TGTGCCAGCAGCCTCGAGGGGGTCTATGGAAACACCATATATTTT
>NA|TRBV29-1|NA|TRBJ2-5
CSVDRGQETQYF
TGCAGCGTTGACAGGGGCCAAGAGACCCAGTACTTC
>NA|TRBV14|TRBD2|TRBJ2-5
CASSQGSGTNQETQYF
TGTGCCAGCAGCCAAGGGAGCGGGACTAACCAAGAGACCCAGTACTTC
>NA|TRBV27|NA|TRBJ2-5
CASSLFRGSGETQYF
TGTGCCAGCAGTTTGTTCCGAGGTTCAGGGGAGACCCAGTACTTC
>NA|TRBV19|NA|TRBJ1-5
CASSIVWGGAQPQHF
TGTGCCAGTAGTATAGTTTGGGGGGGCGCCCAGCCCCAGCATTTT
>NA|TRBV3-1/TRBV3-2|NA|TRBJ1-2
CASSQAGAGYTF
TGTGCCAGCAGCCAAGCTGGGGCCGGCTACACCTTC
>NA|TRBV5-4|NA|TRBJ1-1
CASSFTGFTEMNTEAFF
TGTGCCAGCAGCTTTACAGGGTTCACAGAAATGAACACTGAAGCTTTCTTT
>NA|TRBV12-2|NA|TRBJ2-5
CASRSTSGRKTQYF
TGTGCAAGTCGCTCCACTAGCGGGAGAAAGACCCAGTACTTC
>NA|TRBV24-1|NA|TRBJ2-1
CATSDFTGGDNEQFF
TGTGCCACCAGTGATTTCACAGGGGGGGACAATGAGCAGTTCTTC
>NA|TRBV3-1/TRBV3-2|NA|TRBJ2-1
CASSQVGGSNNEQFF
TGTGCCAGCAGCCAAGTCGGAGGGAGCAACAATGAGCAGTTCTTC
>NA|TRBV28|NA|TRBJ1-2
CASSSGGAGYTF
TGTGCCAGCAGCTCGGGGGGGGCTGGCTACACCTTC
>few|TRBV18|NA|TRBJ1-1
CASSPEQGKNTEAFF
TGTGCCAGCTCACCTGAACAGGGAAAGAACACTGAAGCTTTCTTT
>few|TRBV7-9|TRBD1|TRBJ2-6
CASSFGQGTGANVLTF
TGTGCCAGCAGCTTCGGACAGGGGACTGGGGCCAACGTCCTGACTTTC
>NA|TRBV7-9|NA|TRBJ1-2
CASSLVGQHGYTF
TGTGCCAGCAGCTTAGTAGGACAGCATGGCTACACCTTC
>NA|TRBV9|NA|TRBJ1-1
CASSQTGLQVNTEAFF
TGTGCCAGCAGCCAGACCGGATTACAGGTGAACACTGAAGCTTTCTTT
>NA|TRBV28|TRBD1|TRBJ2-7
CASSPSDRVGSQYF
TGTGCCAGCAGTCCCTCTGACAGGGTAGGTTCGCAGTACTTC
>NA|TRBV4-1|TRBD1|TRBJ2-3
CASSPGQGGHPGTDTQYF
TGCGCCAGCAGCCCCGGACAGGGGGGGCACCCAGGCACAGATACGCAGTATTTT
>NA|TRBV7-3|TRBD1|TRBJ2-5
CASSFGTGVTETQYF
TGTGCCAGCAGCTTTGGGACAGGGGTGACAGAGACCCAGTACTTC
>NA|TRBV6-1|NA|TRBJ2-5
CASSVGVVTFQETQYF
TGTGCCAGCAGTGTAGGGGTAGTAACGTTCCAAGAGACCCAGTACTTC
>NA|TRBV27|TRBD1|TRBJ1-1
CASSLRGPENTEAFF
TGTGCCAGCAGTTTAAGGGGGCCCGAGAACACTGAAGCTTTCTTT
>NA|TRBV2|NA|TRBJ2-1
CASSPPIDSSNEQFF
TGTGCCAGCAGTCCCCCCATAGACAGTAGCAATGAGCAGTTCTTC
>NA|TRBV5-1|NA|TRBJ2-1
CASRSGTKDEQFF
TGCGCCAGCAGGTCCGGGACAAAAGATGAGCAGTTCTTC
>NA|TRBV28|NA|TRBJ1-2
CASSPTSGTRDGYTF
TGTGCCAGCAGTCCTACCTCTGGGACACGAGATGGCTACACCTTC
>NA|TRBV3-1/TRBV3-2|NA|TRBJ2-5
CASSQEWGLETQYF
TGTGCCAGCAGCCAAGAATGGGGGCTAGAGACCCAGTACTTC
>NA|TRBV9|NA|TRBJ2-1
CASSARQGGYNEQFF
TGTGCCAGCAGCGCCAGACAAGGGGGATACAATGAGCAGTTCTTC
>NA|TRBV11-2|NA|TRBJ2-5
CASSLGSPGETQYF
TGTGCCAGCAGCTTAGGGAGCCCCGGAGAGACCCAGTACTTC
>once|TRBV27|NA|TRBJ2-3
CASSLSGLLTRTDTQYF
TGTGCCAGCAGTTTATCCGGACTACTTACGCGCACAGATACGCAGTATTTT
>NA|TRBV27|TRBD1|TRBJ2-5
CASSLNRGPETQYF
TGTGCCAGCAGTTTAAACAGGGGACCGGAGACCCAGTACTTC
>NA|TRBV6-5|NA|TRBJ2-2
CASSRSGSYTGELFF
TGTGCCAGCAGTCGCTCGGGGTCGTACACCGGGGAGCTGTTTTTT
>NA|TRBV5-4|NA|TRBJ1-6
CASSWADTGRSPLHF
TGTGCCAGCAGCTGGGCAGACACAGGGAGATCACCCCTCCACTTT
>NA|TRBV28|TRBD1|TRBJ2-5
CASSLVGTGRETQYF
TGTGCCAGCAGTTTAGTGGGGACAGGAAGGGAGACCCAGTACTTC
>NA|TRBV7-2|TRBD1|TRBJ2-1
CASSLRGGDEQFF
TGTGCCAGCAGCTTAAGAGGGGGCGATGAGCAGTTCTTC
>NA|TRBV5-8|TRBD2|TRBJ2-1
CASRRLANEQFF
TGTGCCAGCAGGAGACTAGCGAATGAGCAGTTCTTC
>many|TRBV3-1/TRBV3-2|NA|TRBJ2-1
CASSQDPTGHYSSYNEQFF
TGTGCCAGCAGCCAAGATCCTACAGGCCATTACAGCTCCTACAATGAGCAGTTCTTC
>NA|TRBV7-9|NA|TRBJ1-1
CASSFSQVMNTEAFF
TGTGCCAGCAGCTTTTCCCAGGTTATGAACACTGAAGCTTTCTTT
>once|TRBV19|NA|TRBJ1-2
CASSTRDYGYTF
TGTGCCAGTAGTACGAGGGACTATGGCTACACCTTC
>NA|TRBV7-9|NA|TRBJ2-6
CASSHGGAGSGANVLTF
TGTGCCAGCAGCCATGGCGGGGCTGGTTCTGGGGCCAACGTCCTGACTTTC
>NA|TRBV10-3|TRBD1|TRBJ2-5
CAISPDRVETQYF
TGTGCCATCAGCCCGGACAGGGTGGAGACCCAGTACTTC
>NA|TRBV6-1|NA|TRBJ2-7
CASSEARVSWDITYEQYF
TGTGCCAGCAGTGAAGCGCGCGTGAGTTGGGACATAACATACGAGCAGTACTTC
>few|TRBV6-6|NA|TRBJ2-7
CASSRGYEQYF
TGTGCCAGCAGTCGCGGCTACGAGCAGTACTTC
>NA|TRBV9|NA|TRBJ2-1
CASSGLPRAGPYNEQFF
TGTGCCAGCAGCGGGTTACCGCGCGCGGGGCCCTACAATGAGCAGTTCTTC
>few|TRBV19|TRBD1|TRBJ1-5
CASTNFGTGTSNQPQHF
TGTGCCAGTACCAACTTCGGGACAGGTACGAGCAATCAGCCCCAGCATTTT
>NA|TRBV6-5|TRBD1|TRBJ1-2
CASSSGVDRAGYTF
TGTGCCAGCAGCTCGGGGGTGGACAGGGCTGGCTACACCTTC
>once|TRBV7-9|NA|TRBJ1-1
CASSLAQGYTEAFF
TGTGCCAGCAGCTTAGCACAGGGCTACACTGAAGCTTTCTTT
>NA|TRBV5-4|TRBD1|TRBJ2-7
CASSRQGAGEQYF
TGTGCCAGCTCGCGACAGGGGGCTGGGGAGCAGTACTTC
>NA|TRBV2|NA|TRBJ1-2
CASSDWAVDGYTF
TGTGCCAGCAGTGATTGGGCAGTCGATGGCTACACCTTC
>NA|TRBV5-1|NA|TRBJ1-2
CASSPQAGYNYGYTF
TGCGCCAGCAGCCCCCAGGCGGGGTATAACTATGGCTACACCTTC
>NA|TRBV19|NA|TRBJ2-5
CASSMGAKGSQYF
TGTGCCAGTAGTATGGGTGCTAAGGGGTCCCAGTACTTC
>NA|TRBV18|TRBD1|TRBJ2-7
CASSPGTGEYEQYF
TGTGCCAGCTCACCCGGGACAGGCGAATACGAGCAGTACTTC
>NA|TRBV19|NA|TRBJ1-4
CASSITTAGYEKLFF
TGTGCCAGTAGTATAACGACGGCGGGTTATGAAAAACTGTTTTTT